Listed below are T cell receptor beta chains from one sample, sequenced in a study of CD8 T cells in ankylosing spondylitis. TCRdb reprocessed the 5' RACE reads via MiXCR and lists one record per CDR3 protein. The profile covers some 240,000 distinct CDR3 sequences, with over 8.5% appearing a single time and approximately 7% taken by the ten largest. The material sequenced was blood, either unsorted or a sorted T cell fraction (not recorded which). The receptor set was obtained from a male donor with ankylosing spondylitis or in good health (not recorded which). Both conserved end residues are part of each CDR3. For some rows the clone size is stated as once, few or many, or as a class when expanded; others skip it.

clone size: many; J gene: TRBJ1-5; V gene: TRBV20-1; CDR3 protein: CSASRAGPPNQPQHF
clone size: many; J gene: TRBJ2-1; V gene: TRBV20-1; CDR3 protein: CSARDLSGHNEQFF
clone size: .; J gene: TRBJ1-3; V gene: TRBV12-3/TRBV12-4; CDR3 protein: CASAGFSGNTIYF
clone size: many; J gene: TRBJ1-6; V gene: TRBV20-1; CDR3 protein: CSARENEGRSLHF
clone size: many; J gene: TRBJ2-3; V gene: TRBV2; CDR3 protein: CASSEMAGAYTDTQYF
clone size: many; J gene: TRBJ1-2; V gene: TRBV5-1; CDR3 protein: CASSLTGQTPPWVYGYTF
clone size: many; J gene: TRBJ1-1; V gene: TRBV9; CDR3 protein: CASSPSGGDVEAFF
clone size: few; J gene: TRBJ1-2; V gene: TRBV20-1; CDR3 protein: CSATIYSPWGYGYTF
clone size: .; J gene: TRBJ2-7; V gene: TRBV20-1; CDR3 protein: CSARRTGYEQYF
clone size: .; J gene: TRBJ1-2; V gene: TRBV7-9; CDR3 protein: CASSLAHRDGFDGYTF
clone size: many; J gene: TRBJ2-7; V gene: TRBV5-1; CDR3 protein: CASSLVHGYEQYF
clone size: few; J gene: TRBJ2-1; V gene: TRBV7-2; CDR3 protein: CASRQRLAGGANEQFF
clone size: many; J gene: TRBJ2-3; V gene: TRBV5-1; CDR3 protein: CASSLAGSTDTQYF
clone size: hyperexpanded; J gene: TRBJ2-7; V gene: TRBV5-1; CDR3 protein: CASSSLAEPGYEQYF
clone size: many; J gene: TRBJ1-6; V gene: TRBV20-1; CDR3 protein: CSAREVQGNSPLHF
clone size: .; J gene: TRBJ2-1; V gene: TRBV19; CDR3 protein: CASSLRTRDNEQFF
clone size: .; J gene: TRBJ2-1; V gene: TRBV29-1; CDR3 protein: CSVAQGHLVSYNEQFF
clone size: many; J gene: TRBJ2-4; V gene: TRBV20-1; CDR3 protein: CSATSRIQYF
clone size: many; J gene: TRBJ2-1; V gene: TRBV11-2; CDR3 protein: CASSLARTSVVEQFF
clone size: many; J gene: TRBJ2-5; V gene: TRBV9; CDR3 protein: CASSVDGGSVGETQYF
clone size: many; J gene: TRBJ1-1; V gene: TRBV7-9; CDR3 protein: CASSPNVGRTEAFF
clone size: few; J gene: TRBJ1-1; V gene: TRBV15; CDR3 protein: CATSSQGSTEAFF
clone size: .; J gene: TRBJ1-1; V gene: TRBV6-5; CDR3 protein: CASSSLPKGALIAFF
clone size: many; J gene: TRBJ1-5; V gene: TRBV6-1; CDR3 protein: CASLDREDGNQPQHF
clone size: many; J gene: TRBJ2-7; V gene: TRBV27; CDR3 protein: CASSLEVGTGGNEQYF
clone size: many; J gene: TRBJ1-4; V gene: TRBV27; CDR3 protein: CASSATGTASEKLFF
clone size: .; J gene: TRBJ1-3; V gene: TRBV14; CDR3 protein: CASSQVSNTIYF
clone size: many; J gene: TRBJ2-3; V gene: TRBV7-8; CDR3 protein: CASSSGTPPNTDTQYF
clone size: many; J gene: TRBJ1-2; V gene: TRBV4-3; CDR3 protein: CASSQDSTRNYGYTF
clone size: many; J gene: TRBJ1-1; V gene: TRBV5-1; CDR3 protein: CASSLGSTEAFF
clone size: many; J gene: TRBJ1-5; V gene: TRBV4-2; CDR3 protein: CASSQEGLVGAGSSPGPQHF
clone size: many; J gene: TRBJ2-1; V gene: TRBV10-3; CDR3 protein: CASETGDSYNEQFF
clone size: .; J gene: TRBJ2-5; V gene: TRBV29-1; CDR3 protein: CSVDESQETQYF
clone size: many; J gene: TRBJ1-1; V gene: TRBV20-1; CDR3 protein: CSARRDREAFSNTEAFF
clone size: .; J gene: TRBJ1-1; V gene: TRBV6-1; CDR3 protein: CATHKGQANTEAFF
clone size: many; J gene: TRBJ1-3; V gene: TRBV7-2; CDR3 protein: CASRGSGNTIYF
clone size: many; J gene: TRBJ2-1; V gene: TRBV7-2; CDR3 protein: CASSLVVRNSYNEQFF
clone size: many; J gene: TRBJ1-1; V gene: TRBV4-3; CDR3 protein: CASSRSANTEAFF
clone size: many; J gene: TRBJ2-1; V gene: TRBV30; CDR3 protein: CAWSVSWGSEQFF
clone size: few; J gene: TRBJ2-5; V gene: TRBV7-6; CDR3 protein: CASSVQLAGGQETQYF
clone size: few; J gene: TRBJ1-3; V gene: TRBV7-3; CDR3 protein: CASSLRGSGNTIYF
clone size: many; J gene: TRBJ2-3; V gene: TRBV7-9; CDR3 protein: CASSPSTGGTDTQYF
clone size: .; J gene: TRBJ2-1; V gene: TRBV28; CDR3 protein: CASRSGLAGQFF
clone size: many; J gene: TRBJ2-1; V gene: TRBV5-1; CDR3 protein: CASSRGQGEYNEQFF
clone size: many; J gene: TRBJ2-7; V gene: TRBV7-2; CDR3 protein: CASSLGAGIVTYEQYF
clone size: .; J gene: TRBJ2-3; V gene: TRBV5-4; CDR3 protein: CASSLEGQGADTQYF
clone size: many; J gene: TRBJ1-5; V gene: TRBV21-1; CDR3 protein: CASSKALFLMGVNQPQHF
clone size: many; J gene: TRBJ1-2; V gene: TRBV3-1; CDR3 protein: CASSQALSYTF
clone size: .; J gene: TRBJ1-5; V gene: TRBV30; CDR3 protein: CAWSVLGVGNQPQHF
clone size: .; J gene: TRBJ2-7; V gene: TRBV5-1; CDR3 protein: CASSLGLAEDSYEQYF
clone size: .; J gene: TRBJ2-7; V gene: TRBV30; CDR3 protein: CAWSPGTSGYEQYF
clone size: .; J gene: TRBJ2-1; V gene: TRBV20-1; CDR3 protein: CSARRRESWNEQFF
clone size: many; J gene: TRBJ2-3; V gene: TRBV7-8; CDR3 protein: CASSLAKRARGADTQYF
clone size: many; J gene: TRBJ2-2; V gene: TRBV7-8; CDR3 protein: CASSLSGGASGELFF
clone size: many; J gene: TRBJ2-2; V gene: TRBV20-1; CDR3 protein: CSASSPDTNTGELFF